Below, 15 T cell receptor beta chains from the same sample are listed, as sequenced in a study of cytomegalovirus exposure and HLA in healthy donors. In the PCR, 60 Vbeta and 13 Jbeta primers were used. Data came from immunoSEQ multiplex PCR; TCRdb stores just in-frame clones and leaves some out. The table records 100,000 to 150,000 clones, around 86% of them present only once. The sample consisted of PBMCs. The receptor source for this set is a middle-aged woman in good health and CMV-seronegative.

This sequence joins TRBV7-8 and TRBJ2-1; possible D gene TRBD2, 5 bases. This CDR3 spans 12 amino acids. Germline V gene sequence: CDR1 SGHVS, CDR2 FQNEAQ. Deletions cut 2 bases from V and 8 bases from J, with 7 bases between. CDR3 nucleotide sequence: TGTGCCAGCAGCTTACAGAGGGATGAGCAGTTCTTC. Translating it yields CASSLQRDEQFF.

This clone was counted a single time. The chain employs TRBV28 and TRBJ1-5; the match to TRBD1 covers 8 bases. J gave up 1 base and V 2 bases, and 4 bases lay outside the gene matches. CDR3 length: 16 amino acids. CDR1 and CDR2 from the germline V gene are MDHEN and SYDVKM. The CDR3 nucleotides are TGTGCCAGCAGTTTAACAGGGGGGTTGAGCAATCAGCCCCAGCATTTT. Residues: CASSLTGGLSNQPQHF.

The V call is TRBV15, the J call TRBJ2-2; TRBD2 agrees at 8 bases. Germline V lookup: CDR1 LNHNV, CDR2 YYDKDF (reference sequence). The CDR3 loop spans 16 amino acids. V dropped 4 bases and J dropped 1; count of bases not matched to a gene: 5. The CDR3 DNA is TGTGCCACCAGCACGCGGAGCGGGAGGAACACCGGGGAGCTGTTTTTT. As protein: CATSTRSGRNTGELFF.

The chain employs TRBV6-5 and TRBJ2-1, with 8 bases aligning to TRBD2. This CDR3 contains 13 residues. Germline V gene sequence: CDR1 MNHEY, CDR2 SVGAGI. Germline trimming cut 5 bases from V and 11 bases from J; bases unmatched to any gene: 8. CDR3 sequence reads: CASSDILAGKQFF. CDR3 nucleotides: TGTGCCAGCAGTGACATCCTAGCGGGTAAGCAGTTCTTC.

This rearrangement joins TRBV18 to TRBJ2-7; 7 bases line up with TRBD1. The CDR3 length is 15 residues. J gave up 5 bases and V 0 bases, and 7 bases lay outside the gene matches. Germline V lookup: CDR1 KGHSH, CDR2 LQKENI. For the CDR3, the DNA is TGTGCCAGCTCACCACCTTGGCAGGGGGTCAACGAGCAGTACTTC. Protein: CASSPPWQGVNEQYF.

The chain carries TRBV7-2 and TRBJ2-4, with 8 positions matching TRBD2. The CDR3 spans 16 residues. Germline V gene data show CDR1 as SGHTA and CDR2 as FQGNSA. The V segment lost 5 bases and the J segment 4 bases; nucleotides outside the gene matches: 10. CDR3 DNA: TGTGCCAGCAGCCCCGAGGTAGCGGGAATAAAAAACATTCAGTACTTC. This encodes CASSPEVAGIKNIQYF.

The rearrangement uses TRBV7-8 and TRBJ1-1; D gene uncertain. Germline CDR1 reads SGHVS; CDR2 reads FQNEAQ. Trimming removed 7 bases from V and 5 bases from J, with 14 bases in between. This CDR3 has 13 amino acids. CDR3 DNA sequence: TGTGCCAGCACCGTATGGGCGACAACTGAAGCTTTCTTT. Translating gives CASTVWATTEAFF.

CDR3 amino acids: CSVEPLLTSGGVDEQFF. The CDR3 region has the DNA TGCAGCGTTGAACCACTCCTGACTAGCGGGGGGGTGGATGAGCAGTTCTTC. This chain links TRBV29-1 with TRBJ2-1; TRBD2 matches at 14 bases. This CDR3 region has 17 residues. From germline, CDR1 is SQVTM and CDR2 ANQGSEA. The V gene end was trimmed by 2 bases and the J gene end by 8 bases; junction bases not matched to a gene: 11.

The chain recombines TRBV7-3 with TRBJ2-1; the match to TRBD1 covers 8 bases. The CDR3 spans 16 residues. Germline trimming cut 0 bases from V and 4 bases from J; bases unmatched to any gene: 5. The germline CDR1 and CDR2 sequences are SGHTA and FQGTGA. The CDR3 here is CASSLTAGGSYNEQFF. The CDR3 region has the DNA TGTGCCAGCAGCTTAACGGCAGGGGGCAGTTACAATGAGCAGTTCTTC.

The J gene is TRBJ2-7, the V gene TRBV10-3, with D maybe TRBD2 (6 bases). The germline gives CDR1 ENHRY, CDR2 SYGVKD. CDR3 size: 13 residues. The V gene lost 11 bases and the J gene lost 0 bases, with 14 bases spanning the gap. The CDR3 DNA sequence: TGTGCCCACAGCGGGCAGAGCTCCTACGAGCAGTACTTC. Its translation: CAHSGQSSYEQYF.

Comment on this clone: The CDR3 does not close with the conserved phenylalanine or tryptophan, likely indicating a read error. The chain joins TRBV6-5 to TRBJ1-2; weak D call: TRBD1 (6 bases). The CDR3 has 14 residues. From germline, CDR1 is MNHEY and CDR2 SVGAGI. The V and J ends lost 5 bases and 2 bases respectively, with 12 bases between them. Here the CDR3 DNA reads TGTGCCAGCAGTGCTAACAGGGCCAACTATGGCTACACCCTC. It yields the protein CASSANRANYGYTL.

This sequence joins TRBV6-1 and TRBJ2-2, with 8 bases matching TRBD1. Germline V gives CDR1 MNHNS, CDR2 SASEGT. V lost 7 bases to trimming and J lost 0 bases; unmatched junction nucleotides: 4. The CDR3 has 15 amino acids. The CDR3 region is CASTQQGANTGELFF. The DNA of the CDR3 is TGTGCCAGCACCCAACAGGGGGCGAACACCGGGGAGCTGTTTTTT.

The DNA for the CDR3 is TGTGCCAGCAGCGAATGGACAGGGGGTTACGAGCAGTACTTC. Translation: CASSEWTGGYEQYF. V gene TRBV6-6 combines with J gene TRBJ2-7; 10 bases agree with TRBD1. This CDR3 contains 14 residues. The germline CDR1 and CDR2 sequences are MNHNY and SVGAGI (reference sequence). V shed 6 bases, J shed 4 bases, and the junction held 6 bases outside the gene matches.

The chain carries TRBV30 and TRBJ1-6; 7 nucleotides agree with TRBD1. This CDR3 has 14 amino acids. J gave up 9 bases and V 2 bases, and 7 bases lay outside the gene matches. Germline CDR1 reads GTSNPN; CDR2 reads SVGIG (reference sequence). Written as DNA, the CDR3 is TGTGCCTGGAGTCTTGGGACAGAGGGTTCACCCCTCCACTTT. Translated, it gives CAWSLGTEGSPLHF.

This chain links TRBV6-5 with TRBJ1-2; 9 nucleotides line up with TRBD1. CDR1 is MNHEY and CDR2 is SVGAGI in the germline V gene. The V and J ends lost 0 bases and 4 bases, in that order; junction bases with no gene match: 3. The length of the CDR3 is 15 residues. CDR3 in amino acids: CASSYSRQGGYGYTF. CDR3 coding DNA: TGTGCCAGCAGTTACTCAAGACAGGGGGGCTATGGCTACACCTTC.